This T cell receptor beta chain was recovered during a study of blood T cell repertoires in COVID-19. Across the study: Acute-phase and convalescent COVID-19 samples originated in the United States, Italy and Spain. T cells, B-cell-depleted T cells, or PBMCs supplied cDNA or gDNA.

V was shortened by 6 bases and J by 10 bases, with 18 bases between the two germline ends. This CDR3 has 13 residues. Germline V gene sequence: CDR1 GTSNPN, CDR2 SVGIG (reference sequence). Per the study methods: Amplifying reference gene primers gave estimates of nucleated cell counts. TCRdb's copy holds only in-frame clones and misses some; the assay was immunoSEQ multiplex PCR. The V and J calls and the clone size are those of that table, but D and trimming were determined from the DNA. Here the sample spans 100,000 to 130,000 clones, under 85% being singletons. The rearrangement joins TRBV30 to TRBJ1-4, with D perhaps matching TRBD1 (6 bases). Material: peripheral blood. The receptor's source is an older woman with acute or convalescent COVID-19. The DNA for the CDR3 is TGTGCCTGCACACAGGGCGACGTAGGAAAACTGTTTTTT. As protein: CACTQGDVGKLFF.